This record concerns one TCR beta chain sequence. This record comes from a study of blood T cell repertoires in COVID-19. TCRdb's table, derived via immunoSEQ multiplex PCR, lists solely in-frame clones and lacks some. This table holds tens of thousands of clones, approximately 86% found once. Between the trimmed V and J ends, which lost 6 bases and 9 bases, there was a span of 15 bases. The CDR3 length is 13 residues. The clonotype comes from a human donor in a cohort sampled during active COVID-19. The J gene is TRBJ2-1, the V gene TRBV12-3 or TRBV12-4; the D gene is possibly TRBD2 (5 bases). The sequenced sample was peripheral blood. The CDR3 bases are TGTGCCAGCAGCTTGCCCCCAGGAGGTGAGCAGTTCTTC. Its protein product is CASSLPPGGEQFF.